The 10 T cell receptor beta chains in this list originate from one sample, sequenced in a study of blood T cells in healthy people across ages. PCR was performed a second time for roughly 7 to 11 cycles using a sample-barcoded 5' primer and a J-beta primer mix. Via MiXCR, TCRdb re-called the 5' RACE reads, giving one row per CDR3 protein. The table shows over 600,000 distinct CDR3 sequences, with 56% occurring only once. Sequencing used blood. These receptors all stem from a middle-aged man in good health.

This chain connects TRBV29-1 to TRBJ2-1; perhaps TRBD2 as D (5 bases). V was shortened by 3 bases and J by 6 bases, with 15 bases between the two germline ends. CDR1 SQVTM and CDR2 ANQGSEA come from the germline V gene. The CDR3 has 14 residues. In DNA, the CDR3 is TGCAGCGTTGATCGAGTACTAGTGGGCAATGAGCAGTTCTTC. Translation gives CSVDRVLVGNEQFF.

The chain carries TRBV29-1 and TRBJ1-2, with 7 nucleotides matching TRBD1. The CDR3 runs to 15 residues. The germline gives CDR1 SQVTM, CDR2 ANQGSEA. V gave up 2 bases and J gave up 5 bases; unmatched junction bases: 11. The CDR3 loop reads CSVEREGGPMYGYTF. The CDR3 nucleotides read TGCAGCGTTGAACGGGAAGGGGGCCCGATGTATGGCTACACCTTC.

The rearrangement uses TRBV6-1 and TRBJ2-7; D is unresolved. The V gene lost 8 bases and the J gene lost 7 bases, with 18 bases spanning the gap. CDR3 length equals 13 residues. Germline lookup yields CDR1 MNHNS and CDR2 SASEGT. CDR3 residues: CASENPMNNEQYF. CDR3 in DNA: TGTGCCAGCGAGAACCCTATGAACAATGAGCAGTACTTC.

The chain combines TRBV27 with TRBJ1-4; TRBD1 matches at 9 bases. The germline V gene has CDR1 MNHEY and CDR2 SMNVEV (reference sequence). V shed 5 bases, J shed 6 bases, and the junction held 4 bases outside the gene matches. The CDR3 extends over 14 amino acids. The CDR3, as DNA: TGTGCCAGCAGTACCGGGACAGGGCATGAAAAACTGTTTTTT. Residues: CASSTGTGHEKLFF.

The genes are TRBV20-1 and TRBJ2-7; a weak D match, TRBD2 (6 bases). The J call is in doubt because the DNA end fits TRBJ2-5 better. This CDR3 region has 16 residues. Per the germline V gene, CDR1 is DFQATT and CDR2 is SNEGSKA (reference sequence). CDR3 sequence: CSANGGATQVQETQYF. In DNA, the CDR3 is TGCAGTGCCAATGGCGGGGCCACCCAAGTTCAAGAGACCCAGTACTTC.

The chain is built from TRBV5-6 and TRBJ2-1; possible D gene TRBD1, 6 bases. V shed 3 bases and J shed 9 bases, with 16 bases lying between them. There are 14 residues in the CDR3. Germline values: CDR1 SGHDT, CDR2 YYEEEE. In DNA form, the CDR3 reads TGTGCCAGCAGCTACTGGGGGCAGTGGGGTGAGCAGTTCTTC. Encoded protein: CASSYWGQWGEQFF.

The CDR3 DNA reads as TGTGCCAGCAGCTTCATTCAGCTAGCGGGAGGGCCTCAAGAGCAGTACTTC. Translating it yields CASSFIQLAGGPQEQYF. The chain employs TRBV11-3 and TRBJ2-7; TRBD2 agrees at 12 bases. Germline V lookup: CDR1 SGHNT, CDR2 YENEEA. The CDR3 runs 17 residues. The J segment lost 7 bases and the V segment lost 3 bases, leaving 13 bases of the junction unmatched.

The chain is built from TRBV6-2 or TRBV6-3 and TRBJ2-1; 14 nucleotides line up with TRBD2. Germline V CDR1 and CDR2: MNHEY, SVGEGT. The trim removed 0 bases at V and 8 bases at J, leaving 6 bases unmatched. This CDR3 contains 17 residues. CDR3: CASSYSRLAGGRDEQFF. The CDR3 bases are TGTGCCAGCAGTTACTCCAGACTAGCGGGAGGGAGAGATGAGCAGTTCTTC.

This clonotype was seen only a few times. This chain uses TRBV27 with TRBJ1-6; D not certain. Trimming pared 5 bases from V and 7 bases from J, leaving 15 bases between. The CDR3 runs 15 residues. Germline V CDR1 and CDR2: MNHEY, SMNVEV (reference sequence). CDR3 loop: CASSPPVPRNSPLHF. The CDR3 DNA reads TGTGCCAGCAGTCCTCCGGTTCCCCGAAATTCACCCCTCCACTTT.

This chain uses TRBV20-1 with TRBJ2-1, with 8 nucleotides matching TRBD2. CDR1 DFQATT and CDR2 SNEGSKA come from the germline V gene (reference sequence). V gave up 5 bases and J gave up 4 bases; unmatched junction bases: 13. The length of the CDR3 is 16 residues. For the CDR3, the DNA is TGCAGTGCTGAGAGATCAGCGGGGGCCCTATACAATGAGCAGTTCTTC. It is translated as CSAERSAGALYNEQFF.